What follows is one TCR beta chain and its context. As processed by the authors: Estimated nucleated cell counts came from reference gene primer amplification. Here immunoSEQ multiplex PCR was the method, and the copy in TCRdb shows in-frame clones only, minus some. Clone size and the V and J calls come from that table; the DNA yielded D and trimming. Among some 300,000 clones listed, 85% to 90% were seen once. Germline assignment: CDR1 MNHEY and CDR2 SMNVEV (reference sequence). Unmatched junction bases numbered 7, after V lost 6 bases and J lost 5 bases. This CDR3 has 14 residues. Seattle-derived patients entered the study during active infection and were followed longitudinally. These data come from a study of blood T cell repertoires in COVID-19. Study-wide background: The origin of the acute and convalescent COVID-19 samples was the United States, Italy and Spain. The analysed material was cDNA or gDNA that came from T cells, B-cell-depleted T cells, or PBMCs.

The sample comprised peripheral blood. This chain joins TRBV27 and TRBJ2-5, with 9 bases fitting TRBD2. This TCR was sampled from a woman in her fifties or sixties with COVID-19, enrolled during active disease. The CDR3 sequence: CASRLAGASETQYF. The DNA of the CDR3 is TGTGCCAGCAGGTTAGCGGGAGCCTCGGAGACCCAGTACTTC.